The next 13 T cell receptor beta chains were all read from a single sample in a study of T cells after yellow fever vaccination. TCRdb used MiXCR to reprocess the 5' RACE reads, holding one entry per CDR3 protein. The sample lists 450,000 to 600,000 distinct CDR3 sequences, about 14% occurring once. The sample consisted of PBMCs, taken on the day of the yellow fever booster vaccination. The receptor set was obtained from a man aged 25-40 years who received the YFV17D yellow fever vaccine.

V gene TRBV2 combines with J gene TRBJ1-6; D uncertain. Germline-derived CDR1 and CDR2 are SNHLY and FYNNEI. The CDR3 contains 12 residues. V lost 7 bases and J lost 5, with 6 bases in between. Written as DNA, the CDR3 is TGTGCCAGCACAGACCATAATTCACCCCTCCACTTT. Translating gives CASTDHNSPLHF.

The chain has TRBV15 and TRBJ2-2; D remains unclear. CDR1 is LNHNV, CDR2 YYDKDF, per germline (reference sequence). The CDR3 length is 13 residues. Trimming stripped 7 bases from V and 4 bases from J, with 10 bases between. Written as DNA, the CDR3 is TGTGCCACCAATCTAGGCCGCACCGGGGAGCTGTTTTTT. It codes for CATNLGRTGELFF.

This chain uses TRBV27 with TRBJ1-6; D is uncertain. The CDR3 runs to 14 residues. The V end was cut by 2 bases, the J end by 9 bases, with 11 bases between. The V gene's germline CDR1 is MNHEY and CDR2 SMNVEV (reference sequence). CDR3 in DNA: TGTGCCAGCAGTTTAAGGGAGTGGGCTTCACCCCTCCACTTT. As protein: CASSLREWASPLHF.

This clonotype occurred a few times. The rearrangement links TRBV19 to TRBJ1-2; D is unclear. Deletions cut 7 bases from V and 2 bases from J, with 17 bases between. CDR3 size: 15 residues. Germline CDR1 LNHDA, CDR2 SQIVND (reference sequence). The CDR3 nucleotides are TGTGCCAGTACCGACCCCTCGCTAGCCAACTATGGCTACACCTTC. As protein: CASTDPSLANYGYTF.

This clonotype has just a few counts. The chain combines TRBV19 with TRBJ2-7, with 9 positions matching TRBD1. Germline CDR1 LNHDA, CDR2 SQIVND (reference sequence). J gave up 5 bases and V 6 bases, and 5 bases lay outside the gene matches. CDR3 size: 13 residues. The CDR3 DNA reads as TGTGCCAGTAGCCCGACAGGGGGAAACGAGCAGTACTTC. This sequence encodes CASSPTGGNEQYF. Full variable domain (remainder filled in from reference TRBV19 and TRBJ2-7): DGGITQSPKYLFRKEGQNVTLSCEQNLNHDAMYWYRQDPGQGLRLIYYSQIVNDFQKGDIAEGYSVSREKKESFPLTVTSAQKNPTAFYLCASSPTGGNEQYFGPGTRLTVT.

This chain links TRBV6-2 or TRBV6-3 with TRBJ2-1, with unresolved D. V gave up 7 bases and J gave up 2 bases, with 6 bases separating them. The CDR3 is 12 residues long. Germline V gene data show CDR1 as MNHEY and CDR2 as SVGEGT. CDR3 in amino acids: CASTGAYNEQFF. DNA for the CDR3: TGTGCCAGCACCGGCGCCTACAATGAGCAGTTCTTC.

This chain links TRBV5-1 with TRBJ2-5; 9 bases align to TRBD2. The CDR3 length is 15 residues. CDR1 SGHRS and CDR2 YFSETQ come from the germline V gene. V lost 4 bases, J lost 4 bases, and 8 bases stayed unmatched. The CDR3 reads CASSRETSGRETQYF. The CDR3 DNA is TGCGCCAGCAGCCGGGAGACTAGCGGAAGAGAGACCCAGTACTTC.

This clonotype has only a few counts. V usage is TRBV20-1 and J usage is TRBJ2-1; 10 bases align to TRBD2. The CDR3 is made up of 16 amino acids. Trimming took 2 bases from V and 6 from J; bases not matched to a gene: 10. Germline V gene lookup returns CDR1 DFQATT and CDR2 SNEGSKA (reference sequence). The CDR3 loop is CSARSAGGLLFNEQFF. The CDR3 DNA sequence: TGCAGTGCTAGATCAGCGGGAGGGCTTCTATTCAATGAGCAGTTCTTC.

J is TRBJ2-7 and V is TRBV4-3; TRBD1 agrees at 11 bases. This CDR3 is built from 16 residues. The trim removed 0 bases at V and 3 bases at J, leaving 4 bases unmatched. Germline assignment: CDR1 LGHNA and CDR2 YSLEER. CDR3 residues: CASSQDSGTGGYEQYF. CDR3 coding DNA: TGCGCCAGCAGCCAAGACTCCGGGACAGGGGGCTACGAGCAGTACTTC.

The chain uses TRBV20-1 and TRBJ2-5; TRBD2 might be the D (6 bases). Germline V gene data show CDR1 as DFQATT and CDR2 as SNEGSKA (reference sequence). The CDR3 is made up of 14 amino acids. Trimming shortened V by 5 bases and J by 2 bases, and 15 bases separated the two germline ends. The CDR3 nucleotides read TGCAGTGCTTCCGACAGCGGGTCTCAAGAGACCCAGTACTTC. This translates into CSASDSGSQETQYF.

Many counts were recorded for this clonotype. The genes are TRBV6-2 or TRBV6-3 and TRBJ2-1; D may be TRBD2 (6 bases). Germline V lookup: CDR1 MNHEY, CDR2 SVGEGT. This CDR3 contains 14 residues. The CDR3 protein is CAKSLQTGDNEQFF. The CDR3 DNA reads as TGTGCAAAATCTTTACAAACGGGAGACAATGAGCAGTTCTTC.

This clonotype was observed a few times. For the CDR3, the DNA is TGTGCCAGCAGCCCCCTTAGTAGGGGCTCCTACAATGAGCAGTTCTTC. It yields the protein CASSPLSRGSYNEQFF. The gene calls are TRBV12-3 or TRBV12-4 and TRBJ2-1, with a tentative D call TRBD1 (5 bases). V dropped 6 bases and J dropped 0 bases, with 15 bases sitting between them. The CDR3 contains 16 residues.

This clonotype has just one count. This chain links TRBV7-2 with TRBJ2-7; the match to TRBD1 covers 10 bases. Germline CDR1 is SGHTA and CDR2 is FQGNSA. The V gene end was trimmed by 6 bases and the J gene end by 1 base; junction bases not matched to a gene: 6. The CDR3 runs 15 residues. In DNA form, the CDR3 reads TGTGCCAGCAGAACACGACAGGGGGCTTCCTACGAGCAGTACTTC. This gives the protein CASRTRQGASYEQYF.